The 32 T cell receptor beta chains reported below all come from one sample, sequenced in a study of T cells after yellow fever vaccination. TCRdb passed the 5' RACE reads through MiXCR, listing each CDR3 protein once. The table includes hundreds of thousands of distinct CDR3 sequences, approximately 13% detected once. The sequenced sample was PBMCs, obtained on the day of the yellow fever booster vaccination. These receptors were collected from a young man who received the YFV17D yellow fever vaccine.

The CDR3 loop reads CATRTSGSWSYNEQFF. CDR3 in DNA: TGTGCCACCAGGACTAGCGGGAGTTGGTCCTACAATGAGCAGTTCTTC. V and J are TRBV6-2 or TRBV6-3 and TRBJ2-1, with 13 bases lining up with TRBD2. Germline assignment: CDR1 MNHEY and CDR2 SVGEGT. V shed 10 bases and J 1 base; nucleotides not matched to a gene: 7. The CDR3 has 16 amino acids.

The chain has TRBV2 and TRBJ2-2; 7 bases are a match to TRBD2. V lost 6 bases, J lost 5 bases, and 9 bases stayed unmatched. From germline, CDR1 is SNHLY and CDR2 FYNNEI. The CDR3 consists of 15 residues. CDR3 coding DNA: TGTGCCAGCAGAACACGCGGGAGCCTTACCGGGGAGCTGTTTTTT. Amino acids: CASRTRGSLTGELFF. Full variable domain (rest looked up from reference TRBV2 and TRBJ2-2): EPEVTQTPSHQVTQMGQEVILRCVPISNHLYFYWYRQILGQKVEFLVSFYNNEISEKSEIFDDQFSVERPDGSNFTLKIRSTKLEDSAMYFCASRTRGSLTGELFFGEGSRLTVL.

This clonotype was picked up a small number of times. The rearrangement links TRBV19 to TRBJ1-2; D is unresolved. V was clipped by 5 bases and J by 8 bases, with 18 bases between them. The CDR3 contains 14 residues. CDR1 and CDR2 from the germline V gene are LNHDA and SQIVND (reference sequence). CDR3 nucleotide sequence: TGTGCCAGTAGTCCGGACGGGAGGACTTACGGCTACACCTTC. This translates into CASSPDGRTYGYTF.

V usage is TRBV11-3 and J usage is TRBJ2-2; D is undetermined. The CDR3 spans 15 residues. Germline CDR1 and CDR2: SGHNT and YENEEA. The V end was cut by 4 bases, the J end by 2 bases, with 11 bases between. The CDR3 loop reads CASSSHGRNTGELFF. The CDR3 nucleotides read TGTGCCAGCAGCTCTCATGGGCGAAACACCGGGGAGCTGTTTTTT.

This clonotype was counted only a few times. The chain carries TRBV7-2 and TRBJ2-3; weak D call: TRBD2 (6 bases). V was trimmed by 4 bases and J by 3 bases, leaving 14 bases between them. From germline, CDR1 is SGHTA and CDR2 FQGNSA. The CDR3 runs to 15 residues. For the CDR3, the DNA is TGTGCCAGCAGCTCTAAGGACTACGGGACAGATACGCAGTATTTT. It translates to CASSSKDYGTDTQYF.

The table lists this clonotype with many counts. The chain combines TRBV12-3 or TRBV12-4 with TRBJ2-2; D might be TRBD1 (5 bases). There are 13 residues in the CDR3. The V gene lost 6 bases and the J gene lost 4 bases, with 9 bases spanning the gap. In DNA, the CDR3 is TGTGCCAGCAGCCGACAGATCACCGGGGAGCTGTTTTTT. It specifies CASSRQITGELFF.

The chain carries TRBV4-3 and TRBJ2-2; 9 nucleotides align to TRBD2. With V trimmed by 0 bases and J by 1 base, 3 bases remained unmatched. The CDR3 is 17 residues long. CDR1 is LGHNA and CDR2 is YSLEER in the germline V gene. The CDR3 sequence: CASSQDPSGKNTGELFF. CDR3 coding DNA: TGCGCCAGCAGCCAAGATCCTAGCGGGAAGAACACCGGGGAGCTGTTTTTT.

This clonotype showed up just a few times. The rearrangement links TRBV7-9 to TRBJ2-4, with D perhaps being TRBD1 or TRBD2 (5 bases each). The CDR3 contains 16 residues. The ends were cut back, 5 bases at V and 2 bases at J, with 16 bases in the middle. In germline, CDR1 is SEHNR, CDR2 FQNEAQ (reference sequence). CDR3 sequence: CASSPLGTGPKNIQYF. The CDR3 DNA reads TGTGCCAGCAGCCCCCTCGGCACGGGACCCAAAAACATTCAGTACTTC.

This clonotype has only a few counts. The rearrangement links TRBV4-3 to TRBJ2-3; no clear D gene. This CDR3 has 14 amino acids. The germline V gene encodes CDR1 LGHNA and CDR2 YSLEER. The V and J ends lost 0 bases and 2 bases respectively, with 6 bases between them. CDR3 nucleotides: TGCGCCAGCAGCCAAGAATGGACCACAGATACGCAGTATTTT. It is translated as CASSQEWTTDTQYF.

In this sample, this clonotype turned up a few times. The chain recombines TRBV5-1 with TRBJ2-5, with 10 bases fitting TRBD2. CDR3 length: 16 amino acids. V lost 4 bases to trimming and J lost 3 bases; unmatched junction nucleotides: 9. Germline CDR1 reads SGHRS; CDR2 reads YFSETQ. CDR3 in amino acids: CASSQEASGSEETQYF. DNA of the CDR3: TGCGCCAGCAGCCAGGAGGCTAGCGGGAGTGAAGAGACCCAGTACTTC. Full variable domain (outside the CDR3, taken from reference TRBV5-1 and TRBJ2-5): KAGVTQTPRYLIKTRGQQVTLSCSPISGHRSVSWYQQTPGQGLQFLFEYFSETQRNKGNFPGRFSGRQFSNSRSEMNVSTLELGDSALYLCASSQEASGSEETQYFGPGTRLLVL.

CDR3 coding DNA: TGTGCCAGCAGTCTGGGACTAGCGGGAGTAGGGGGTGAGCAGTTCTTC. This encodes CASSLGLAGVGGEQFF. The chain uses TRBV27 and TRBJ2-1; 14 bases agree with TRBD2. The CDR3 loop spans 16 amino acids. Germline V gene lookup returns CDR1 MNHEY and CDR2 SMNVEV (reference sequence). J gave up 9 bases and V 5 bases, and 9 bases lay outside the gene matches.

The chain joins TRBV6-5 to TRBJ2-3, with D tentatively TRBD1 (6 bases). Trimming removed 2 bases from V and 5 bases from J, with 11 bases in between. Per the germline V gene, CDR1 is MNHEY and CDR2 is SVGAGI. This CDR3 comprises 14 residues. In DNA, the CDR3 is TGTGCCAGCAGTTACCGGGACACCAAAGATACGCAGTATTTT. Translation: CASSYRDTKDTQYF.

The chain joins TRBV5-1 to TRBJ1-5; D gene uncertain. The CDR3 runs 15 residues. V lost 4 bases and J lost 0, with 11 bases in between. Per the germline V gene, CDR1 is SGHRS and CDR2 is YFSETQ. The CDR3 reads CASSPTGNSNQPQHF. Written as DNA, the CDR3 is TGCGCCAGCAGCCCGACGGGAAATAGCAATCAGCCCCAGCATTTT.

This clonotype was counted a few times. This chain uses TRBV6-2 or TRBV6-3 with TRBJ2-1; D possibly corresponds to TRBD2 (6 bases). Germline values: CDR1 MNHEY, CDR2 SVGEGT. V was pared by 8 bases and J by 10 bases, with 18 bases between. This CDR3 comprises 13 residues. CDR3 sequence reads: CASRPGVIGEQFF. The CDR3 DNA follows: TGTGCCAGCCGTCCGGGAGTGATCGGGGAGCAGTTCTTC.

The chain combines TRBV5-1 with TRBJ1-4, with a weak D call TRBD1 (6 bases). The CDR3 is 15 residues long. Trimming took off 0 bases at V and 7 bases at J, with 13 bases between the two ends. Germline CDR1 is SGHRS and CDR2 is YFSETQ. Here the CDR3 DNA reads TGCGCCAGCAGCTTGGACCCCACAGGGTTTGAAAAACTGTTTTTT. This gives the protein CASSLDPTGFEKLFF.

The J gene is TRBJ1-6, the V gene TRBV12-3 or TRBV12-4; D call uncertain. This CDR3 region has 17 residues. Trimming shortened V by 7 bases and J by 5 bases, and 21 bases separated the two germline ends. The CDR3 spells CASTDSFGVFNNSPLHF. CDR3 nucleotide sequence: TGTGCCAGCACCGACTCTTTTGGAGTTTTCAATAATTCACCCCTCCACTTT.

In this sample, this clonotype turned up a few times. CDR3 DNA: TGTGCCAGCAGCTCCACTCGACAGGGGGCGGACGAGCAGTACTTC. It encodes CASSSTRQGADEQYF. The J gene is TRBJ2-7, the V gene TRBV13; 10 nucleotides agree with TRBD1. From germline, CDR1 is PRHDT and CDR2 FYEKMQ (reference sequence). This CDR3 contains 15 residues. V lost 4 bases and J lost 5; bases outside the gene matches: 8.

A few counts support this clonotype. The gene calls are TRBV5-4 and TRBJ2-5; no definite D call. Germline lookup yields CDR1 SGHNT and CDR2 YYREEE (reference sequence). V dropped 4 bases and J dropped 4 bases, with 14 bases sitting between them. This CDR3 has 14 amino acids. CDR3 residues: CASSDRRTGETQYF. In nucleotides, the CDR3 is TGTGCCAGCAGCGACCGTCGGACGGGAGAGACCCAGTACTTC.

V usage is TRBV5-6 and J usage is TRBJ2-5, with D perhaps given as TRBD1 or TRBD2 (5 bases each). The CDR3 is made up of 16 amino acids. Trimming stripped 6 bases from V and 5 bases from J, with 23 bases between. Germline assignment: CDR1 SGHDT and CDR2 YYEEEE. As DNA, the CDR3 is TGTGCCAGCACTCACGGGACGCCTTACCTCGGGGAGACCCAGTACTTC. This gives the protein CASTHGTPYLGETQYF. Supplemented by reference TRBV5-6 and TRBJ2-5, the full variable domain reads DAGVTQSPTHLIKTRGQQVTLRCSPKSGHDTVSWYQQALGQGPQFIFQYYEEEERQRGNFPDRFSGHQFPNYSSELNVNALLLGDSALYLCASTHGTPYLGETQYFGPGTRLLVL.

The chain carries TRBV20-1 and TRBJ2-5; unclear D gene. The germline V and J ends were trimmed by 5 bases and 5 bases, with 12 bases remaining between them. CDR1 is DFQATT, CDR2 SNEGSKA, per germline (reference sequence). The CDR3 is 12 residues long. DNA for the CDR3: TGCAGTGCTCCGGACGGGTTGGAGACCCAGTACTTC. Protein product: CSAPDGLETQYF.

This clonotype was found a few times. The gene calls are TRBV6-5 and TRBJ2-1; 11 bases are shared with TRBD2. Germline assignment: CDR1 MNHEY and CDR2 SVGAGI. CDR3 length equals 16 residues. V was clipped by 7 bases and J by 0 bases; unmatched bases: 5. The CDR3: CASITSGGDSYNEQFF. The CDR3 DNA follows: TGTGCCAGCATTACTAGCGGGGGTGACTCCTACAATGAGCAGTTCTTC.

This clonotype was detected a few times. The gene calls are TRBV15 and TRBJ2-6; TRBD2 is a possible D gene (6 bases). V was cut by 7 bases and J by 0 bases, with 13 bases left in between. Germline CDR1 and CDR2: LNHNV and YYDKDF (reference sequence). This CDR3 spans 16 amino acids. CDR3 sequence reads: CATTLVGGSGANVLTF. CDR3 bases: TGTGCCACCACCCTGGTGGGGGGCTCTGGGGCCAACGTCCTGACTTTC. Together with reference TRBV15 and TRBJ2-6, the CDR3 gives the full variable domain: DAMVIQNPRYQVTQFGKPVTLSCSQTLNHNVMYWYQQKSSQAPKLLFHYYDKDFNNEADTPDNFQSRRPNTSFCFLDIRSPGLGDTAMYLCATTLVGGSGANVLTFGAGSRLTVL.

The CDR3 spells CASSLPSGREDEQYF. Written as DNA, the CDR3 is TGCGCCAGCAGCTTGCCTAGCGGGAGGGAGGACGAGCAGTACTTC. The chain links TRBV5-1 to TRBJ2-7; 12 positions match TRBD2. This CDR3 region has 15 residues. Germline CDR1 reads SGHRS; CDR2 reads YFSETQ. J gave up 5 bases and V 1 base, and 4 bases lay outside the gene matches.

This clonotype was seen more than once but under ten times. This chain connects TRBV7-9 to TRBJ2-2; D remains ambiguous. CDR1 and CDR2 (germline): SEHNR, FQNEAQ (reference sequence). The CDR3 covers 14 residues. The ends were cut back, 1 base at V and 5 bases at J, with 8 bases in the middle. The CDR3 loop is CASSLVPVTGELFF. CDR3 sequence (DNA): TGTGCCAGCAGCTTAGTTCCAGTAACCGGGGAGCTGTTTTTT.

There are a few counts of this clonotype. The chain couples TRBV27 to TRBJ2-2; 9 bases match TRBD2. The trim removed 7 bases at V and 7 bases at J, leaving 10 bases unmatched. CDR1 is MNHEY, CDR2 SMNVEV, per germline (reference sequence). This CDR3 is 15 amino acids long. Here the CDR3 DNA reads TGTGCCAGCACCCTATCCGGGACTAGCAGCGGGGAGCTGTTTTTT. It specifies CASTLSGTSSGELFF.

The chain recombines TRBV20-1 with TRBJ1-4; the D is unclear. The CDR3 contains 15 residues. V lost 6 bases and J lost 0, with 14 bases in between. CDR1 is DFQATT and CDR2 is SNEGSKA in the germline V gene (reference sequence). The CDR3 DNA sequence: TGCAGTGCCACCCCCGCCGGCTCAACTAATGAAAAACTGTTTTTT. This encodes CSATPAGSTNEKLFF.

The rearrangement joins TRBV7-2 to TRBJ2-6; D might be TRBD2 (5 bases). The V gene's germline CDR1 is SGHTA and CDR2 FQGNSA. V was cut by 0 bases and J by 12 bases, with 9 bases left in between. This CDR3 has 13 amino acids. CDR3 coding DNA: TGTGCCAGCAGCTTAGCAGGAAGCGGCGTCCTGACTTTC. It codes for CASSLAGSGVLTF.

This clonotype was recorded once. This chain uses TRBV4-1 with TRBJ2-5, with D tentatively TRBD2 (6 bases). Germline V gene sequence: CDR1 MGHRA, CDR2 YSYEKL. With 2 bases removed from V and 0 bases from J, the gap between germline ends came to 10 bases. The CDR3 length is 15 residues. CDR3 sequence reads: CASSQTSSYQETQYF. CDR3 sequence (DNA): TGCGCCAGCAGCCAAACTAGCAGTTACCAAGAGACCCAGTACTTC.

This clonotype was recorded a few times. The chain employs TRBV5-1 and TRBJ2-2; D is ambiguous. The V gene lost 0 bases and the J gene lost 5 bases, with 11 bases spanning the gap. The germline V gene has CDR1 SGHRS and CDR2 YFSETQ. The CDR3 consists of 15 residues. DNA for the CDR3: TGCGCCAGCAGCTTGGAGGAGAGGCGAACCGGGGAGCTGTTTTTT. It specifies CASSLEERRTGELFF.

This clonotype turned up a few times. The rearrangement joins TRBV10-3 to TRBJ2-1, with TRBD2 as a possible D gene (5 bases). The CDR3 spans 15 residues. Germline CDR1 ENHRY, CDR2 SYGVKD. V was cut by 4 bases and J by 12 bases, with 22 bases left in between. The CDR3 DNA reads TGTGCCATCAGTGGGGTGTCGGCCCCGGGGTATGCGCAGTTCTTC. Amino acid sequence: CAISGVSAPGYAQFF.

This clonotype has more than one count but fewer than ten. The V and J genes are TRBV10-3 and TRBJ2-1; 11 bases match TRBD2. The CDR3 sequence is 15 residues long. After removal of 5 bases from V and 9 bases from J, the junction contained 9 bases not matched to a gene. Germline V CDR1 and CDR2: ENHRY, SYGVKD. Here the CDR3 reads CAISSKLAGESEQFF. CDR3 nucleotide sequence: TGTGCCATCAGTTCTAAACTAGCGGGAGAATCTGAGCAGTTCTTC.

Many counts were recorded for this clonotype. This chain joins TRBV12-3 or TRBV12-4 and TRBJ2-7; 10 nucleotides agree with TRBD1. The CDR3 spans 15 residues. After removal of 5 bases from V and 0 bases from J, the junction contained 4 bases not matched to a gene. CDR3 amino acids: CASSPGQGGSYEQYF. The CDR3 DNA follows: TGTGCCAGCAGTCCCGGACAGGGGGGCTCCTACGAGCAGTACTTC.